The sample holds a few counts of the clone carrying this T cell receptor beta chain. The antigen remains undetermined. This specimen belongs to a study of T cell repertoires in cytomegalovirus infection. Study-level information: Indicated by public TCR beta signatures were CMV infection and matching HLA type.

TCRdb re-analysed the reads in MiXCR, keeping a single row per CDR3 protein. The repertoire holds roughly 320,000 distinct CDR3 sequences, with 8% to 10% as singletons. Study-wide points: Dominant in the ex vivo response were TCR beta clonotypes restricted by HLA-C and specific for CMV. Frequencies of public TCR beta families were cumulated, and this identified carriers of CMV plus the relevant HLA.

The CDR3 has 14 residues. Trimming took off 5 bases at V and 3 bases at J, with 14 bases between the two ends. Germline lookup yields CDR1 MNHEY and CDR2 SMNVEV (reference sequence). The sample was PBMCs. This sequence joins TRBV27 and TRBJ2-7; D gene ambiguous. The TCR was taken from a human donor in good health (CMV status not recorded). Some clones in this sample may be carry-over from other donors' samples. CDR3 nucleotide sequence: TGTGCCAGCAGTCCTCTCGACGTCTTCTACGAGCAGTACTTC. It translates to CASSPLDVFYEQYF.